This T cell receptor beta chain was captured by sequencing in a study of T cell responses to AZD1222 COVID-19 vaccine. Study at large: Pooling was applied to second doses at about 4 or about 12 weeks. Study-level results: Once two AZD1222 doses were given, Spike-specific TCR breadth and depth went up. There were repertoire samples only from the period after the peak T cell response.

Produced via immunoSEQ multiplex PCR; TCRdb's table is partial and in-frame only. The sample lists about 76,000 clones, 70% to 90% occurring once. CDR3 size: 16 residues. CDR1 is SGDLS and CDR2 is YYNGEE in the germline V gene. After removal of 0 bases from V and 8 bases from J, the junction contained 10 bases not matched to a gene. Turning to this clone: As yet, its antigen is unknown.

This sequence originates from an adult in good health. Material: peripheral blood, obtained on day 0 of AZD1222 vaccination. The V call is TRBV9, the J call TRBJ2-1, with TRBD2 matching over 8 bases. CDR3 amino acids: CASSVGGSGEFYEQFF. In nucleotides, the CDR3 is TGTGCCAGCAGCGTAGGAGGTAGCGGGGAATTCTATGAGCAGTTCTTC.